These T cell receptor beta chains were read from a single sample in a study of T cell responses to AZD1222 COVID-19 vaccine. The data were produced by immunoSEQ multiplex PCR, yet TCRdb's version contains in-frame clones alone and is incomplete. This sample yields 82,000 or so clones, of which 90% to 95% are seen a single time; around 4.9% belongs to the top ten. The sequencing used peripheral blood, collected on day 0 of AZD1222 vaccination. These receptors were obtained from an adult in good health. The conserved cysteine and the conserved F or W are not part of the CDR3 here. Not all rows give a size; the values are once, few, many and, for expanded clones, a class.

abundance,v_gene,j_gene,CDR3aa
-,TRBV5-3,TRBJ2-3,ARSLVSGDTDTQY
-,TRBV9,TRBJ2-1,ASSVSGGVVYNEQF
-,TRBV2,TRBJ2-3,ASSFRQGGFGPDTQY
-,TRBV7-2,TRBJ2-5,ASSLRGLKETQY
-,TRBV9,TRBJ1-6,ASSVGTGGGYNSPLH
-,TRBV29-1,TRBJ2-7,SVVRQGVHEQY
-,TRBV11-3,TRBJ2-3,ASSEQGSADTQY
-,TRBV5-1,TRBJ2-5,ASSSGGGRETQY
-,TRBV4-1,TRBJ1-6,ASSHPPEGSYNSPLH
-,TRBV7-9,TRBJ1-1,ASSYRGKNTEAF
-,TRBV9,TRBJ1-6,ASSATTGIGSPLH
-,TRBV7-2,TRBJ2-7,ASSFQTGTGGLEQY
-,TRBV6-2/TRBV6-3,TRBJ1-1,ASSIGPAGAF
-,TRBV4-3,TRBJ2-5,ASSHVVGGETQY
-,TRBV18,TRBJ1-1,ASSPRLKAPSGTEAF
-,TRBV2,TRBJ2-7,AGGGSSSYEQY
-,TRBV3-1/TRBV3-2,TRBJ2-6,ASSQAGGSGANVLT
-,TRBV10-3,TRBJ1-5,AISGTGSRSNQPQH
-,TRBV28,TRBJ1-6,ASSGNNSPLH
once,TRBV7-9,TRBJ1-1,ASSSTPGVNRTNTEAF
-,TRBV5-1,TRBJ1-3,ASSLDGGPRTIY
once,TRBV15,TRBJ1-1,ATSRERLSTEAF
-,TRBV20-1,TRBJ1-1,SASTDRGAF
-,TRBV5-4,TRBJ2-1,ASSRDSGGPYNEQF
-,TRBV5-5,TRBJ2-3,ASSLLIAATDTQY
-,TRBV10-3,TRBJ2-6,AISESGVSGANVLT
once,TRBV18,TRBJ1-5,ASSPGSGYQPQH
-,TRBV18,TRBJ2-4,ASSSSGGLNIQY
-,TRBV5-8,TRBJ2-7,ASSLGTRSYEQY
-,TRBV18,TRBJ1-2,ASSPDYGYT
-,TRBV15,TRBJ2-1,ATSSRTGTYNEQF
-,TRBV19,TRBJ1-5,ASSIYRDGNQPQH
-,TRBV6-5,TRBJ2-5,ASSQGWETQY
-,TRBV10-3,TRBJ2-3,AITGGETDTQY
-,TRBV12-3/TRBV12-4,TRBJ1-5,ASSLSTGPQH
-,TRBV7-2,TRBJ1-5,ASSPRVYQPQH
-,TRBV9,TRBJ1-1,ASRAGHLNTEAF
-,TRBV2,TRBJ1-2,ASSVRDTSPYGYT
-,TRBV15,TRBJ1-1,ATSRGGDGGNTEAF
few,TRBV5-1,TRBJ1-6,ASSLGQPSSYNSPLH
-,TRBV7-2,TRBJ2-5,ASSLRLRGQETQY
-,TRBV28,TRBJ1-5,ASSPSNQPQH
-,TRBV6-5,TRBJ1-2,ASSPGTGNRGYT
-,TRBV20-1,TRBJ2-5,SASPLRAGLETQY
-,TRBV2,TRBJ1-4,ASSEGAYEKLF
few,TRBV28,TRBJ1-5,ATSGTGGWGQPQH
once,TRBV12-3/TRBV12-4,TRBJ1-2,ASSFGQFYGYT
-,TRBV6-5,TRBJ2-3,ASMIGFSSTDTQY